The clone carrying this T cell receptor (beta chain) was seen only a few times. This specimen belongs to a study of blood T cell repertoires in COVID-19. The method was immunoSEQ multiplex PCR; TCRdb's version includes in-frame clones alone and lacks a portion of them. This sample has around 100,000 clones, with around two thirds found just once. The CDR3 length is 16 residues. Trimming left V 7 bases short and J 4 bases short, with 22 bases between. Germline V gene sequence: CDR1 MDHEN, CDR2 SYDVKM. This receptor was identified in a man in his 70s with COVID-19, enrolled during active disease. The specimen sequenced was peripheral blood. This rearrangement joins TRBV28 to TRBJ1-2; weak D call: TRBD1 (6 bases). DNA for the CDR3: TGTGCCAGCACCTTGGGGGCGATCAGGACAGTCTATGGCTACACCTTC. This encodes CASTLGAIRTVYGYTF.